Each of the 30 T cell receptor beta chains below was sequenced from the same sample in a study of blood T cell repertoires in COVID-19. Libraries were prepared by immunoSEQ multiplex PCR; TCRdb keeps only in-frame clonotypes and omits some of them. The data contain 130,000 to 150,000 clones, roughly 80% of them seen just once; the ten biggest clones take up roughly 4.8%. The sequenced sample was peripheral blood. The receptor source for this set is a human donor in a cohort sampled during active COVID-19.

This sequence joins TRBV5-5 and TRBJ2-3; 12 positions agree with TRBD2. This CDR3 has 16 residues. The trim removed 4 bases at V and 2 bases at J, leaving 5 bases unmatched. Germline V CDR1 and CDR2: SGHKS, YYEKEE (reference sequence). This CDR3 reads CASSPRTSGNTDTQYF. Here the CDR3 DNA reads TGTGCCAGCAGCCCAAGGACTAGCGGGAACACAGATACGCAGTATTTT. The variable domain in full, completed from reference TRBV5-5 and TRBJ2-3, reads DAGVTQSPTHLIKTRGQQVTLRCSPISGHKSVSWYQQVLGQGPQFIFQYYEKEERGRGNFPDRFSARQFPNYSSELNVNALLLGDSALYLCASSPRTSGNTDTQYFGPGTRLTVL.

This chain joins TRBV2 and TRBJ2-1; D is undetermined. CDR1 and CDR2 (germline): SNHLY, FYNNEI. The V gene lost 6 bases and the J gene lost 0 bases, with 6 bases spanning the gap. CDR3 length: 13 residues. CDR3 amino acids: CASSHSSYNEQFF. Here the CDR3 DNA reads TGTGCCAGCAGCCATAGCTCCTACAATGAGCAGTTCTTC. Full variable domain (outside the CDR3, taken from reference TRBV2 and TRBJ2-1): EPEVTQTPSHQVTQMGQEVILRCVPISNHLYFYWYRQILGQKVEFLVSFYNNEISEKSEIFDDQFSVERPDGSNFTLKIRSTKLEDSAMYFCASSHSSYNEQFFGPGTRLTVL.

The J gene is TRBJ1-2, the V gene TRBV3-1 (or the pseudogene TRBV3-2); 9 nucleotides match TRBD1. The germline V gene has CDR1 LGHDT and CDR2 YNNKEL (reference sequence). V lost 2 bases and J lost 5; bases outside the gene matches: 3. CDR3 size: 14 residues. The CDR3 DNA sequence: TGTGCCAGCAGCCAATGGGACAGGGAATATGGCTACACCTTC. Translating it yields CASSQWDREYGYTF.

This chain uses TRBV7-6 with TRBJ1-1; possibly TRBD1 for D (5 bases). V gave up 7 bases and J gave up 1 base, with 16 bases separating them. The CDR3 has 15 residues. The germline CDR1 and CDR2 sequences are SGHVS and FNYEAQ. The CDR3 loop is CASTKGRGSNTEAFF. CDR3 sequence (DNA): TGTGCCAGCACAAAGGGGAGGGGATCGAACACTGAAGCTTTCTTT.

This chain links TRBV19 with TRBJ2-1; possibly TRBD2 for D (6 bases). The CDR3 is made up of 12 amino acids. Germline CDR1 is LNHDA and CDR2 is SQIVND (reference sequence). V was shortened by 3 bases and J by 11 bases, with 11 bases between the two germline ends. The CDR3 is CASSMGGGKQFF. For the CDR3, the DNA is TGTGCCAGTAGTATGGGTGGGGGGAAGCAGTTCTTC.

The chain joins TRBV2 to TRBJ1-2; the D is unclear. This CDR3 is 15 amino acids long. The V end was cut by 10 bases, the J end by 2 bases, with 20 bases between. Germline-derived CDR1 and CDR2 are SNHLY and FYNNEI. CDR3 sequence reads: CATHGGSFGNYGYTF. As DNA, the CDR3 is TGTGCCACCCACGGAGGTTCTTTCGGCAACTATGGCTACACCTTC.

This clone was found once. The chain links TRBV5-1 to TRBJ2-2; 11 bases match TRBD2. Germline CDR1 and CDR2: SGHRS and YFSETQ. This CDR3 is built from 18 residues. Germline trimming cut 1 base from V and 2 bases from J; bases unmatched to any gene: 7. CDR3 protein: CASSLRPGLAANTGELFF. The CDR3 DNA reads as TGCGCCAGCAGCTTGAGACCGGGACTAGCGGCTAACACCGGGGAGCTGTTTTTT.

The chain carries TRBV13 and TRBJ2-7, with 7 bases aligning to TRBD2. CDR3 length: 12 amino acids. J lost 9 bases, V lost 5 bases, and 7 bases had no gene match. The V gene's germline CDR1 is PRHDT and CDR2 FYEKMQ (reference sequence). CDR3 DNA: TGTGCCAGCAGCCCGGGGACTACAGGGCAGTACGTC. Amino acids: CASSPGTTGQYV.

The chain has TRBV3-1 (or the pseudogene TRBV3-2) and TRBJ2-7, with a weak D call TRBD2 (6 bases). This CDR3 comprises 14 residues. Trimming shortened V by 2 bases and J by 2 bases, and 10 bases separated the two germline ends. The germline CDR1 and CDR2 sequences are LGHDT and YNNKEL (reference sequence). CDR3: CASSQMAGPYEQYF. The CDR3 bases are TGTGCCAGCAGCCAAATGGCGGGGCCCTACGAGCAGTACTTC.

This sequence joins TRBV18 and TRBJ2-2; a weak D match, TRBD2 (6 bases). The CDR3 spans 15 residues. CDR1 is KGHSH and CDR2 is LQKENI in the germline V gene. Trimming took 3 bases from V and 1 from J, leaving 9 bases between them. CDR3 DNA sequence: TGTGCCAGCTCACCGGGACTCCTGAACACCGGGGAGCTGTTTTTT. Translation: CASSPGLLNTGELFF.

The rearrangement joins TRBV27 to TRBJ2-2; tentatively, D is TRBD2 (7 bases). V lost 9 bases and J lost 6, with 20 bases in between. The CDR3 sequence is 15 residues long. Germline assignment: CDR1 MNHEY and CDR2 SMNVEV (reference sequence). DNA of the CDR3: TGTGCCAGTGGGGGGGCAGGAGGGCAGGCCGGGGAGCTGTTTTTT. Translation: CASGGAGGQAGELFF.

V is TRBV3-1 (or the pseudogene TRBV3-2) and J is TRBJ2-2; 9 bases match TRBD2. V lost 3 bases to trimming and J lost 6 bases; unmatched junction nucleotides: 5. Germline-derived CDR1 and CDR2 are LGHDT and YNNKEL (reference sequence). The CDR3 runs 15 residues. CDR3 protein: CASSQGREGSGELFF. CDR3 coding DNA: TGTGCCAGCAGCCAGGGGCGGGAGGGATCCGGGGAGCTGTTTTTT.

The chain links TRBV15 to TRBJ1-5; D is undetermined. V lost 1 base, J lost 0 bases, and 13 bases lay in between. This CDR3 is 17 amino acids long. The germline V gene encodes CDR1 LNHNV and CDR2 YYDKDF (reference sequence). The CDR3 region has the DNA TGTGCCACCAGCAGAGTGGGAACGGACTATAGCAATCAGCCCCAGCATTTT. This codes for CATSRVGTDYSNQPQHF.

CDR3 protein: CASRPAGTGELFF. DNA for the CDR3: TGTGCCAGCAGACCCGCAGGGACCGGGGAGCTGTTTTTT. The V and J genes are TRBV28 and TRBJ2-2, with TRBD1 as a possible D gene (5 bases). The V end lost 6 bases, the J end lost 5 bases, and 10 bases lay between the germline ends. This CDR3 contains 13 residues. CDR1 and CDR2 from the germline V gene are MDHEN and SYDVKM.

V is TRBV11-2 and J is TRBJ2-2; maybe TRBD2 (6 bases). The CDR3 is 15 amino acids. CDR1 is SGHAT, CDR2 FQNNGV, per germline. Trimming pared 3 bases from V and 3 bases from J, leaving 11 bases between. The CDR3 nucleotides read TGTGCCAGCAGCTTCATGGGGACTGACACCGGGGAGCTGTTTTTT. It translates to CASSFMGTDTGELFF.

The CDR3 region is CASSRLLAGANGDTQYF. The CDR3 DNA reads TGTGCCAGCAGCCGGTTACTAGCGGGGGCAAATGGAGATACGCAGTATTTT. The chain carries TRBV4-2 and TRBJ2-3; 11 nucleotides align to TRBD2. This CDR3 has 17 residues. The germline V gene has CDR1 LGHNA and CDR2 YNFKEQ. Trimming at V came to 4 bases and at J to 5 bases, leaving 11 bases not matched to a gene.

This clone was counted once. V gene TRBV4-2 combines with J gene TRBJ2-1, with 9 bases lining up with TRBD2. The CDR3 loop spans 15 amino acids. Per the germline V gene, CDR1 is LGHNA and CDR2 is YNFKEQ. V lost 1 base and J lost 9; bases outside the gene matches: 7. CDR3 sequence reads: CASSQGSGGLGEQFF. The CDR3 nucleotides are TGTGCCAGCAGCCAAGGTAGCGGGGGTTTAGGTGAGCAGTTCTTC.

The V gene is TRBV7-3, the J gene TRBJ2-1; 12 bases agree with TRBD2. With 5 bases clipped from V and 2 bases from J, the junction kept 4 bases outside the gene matches. Germline lookup yields CDR1 SGHTA and CDR2 FQGTGA. The CDR3 has 16 residues. CDR3 coding DNA: TGTGCCAGCAGCCCGACTAGCGGGAGACCCTACAATGAGCAGTTCTTC. Encoded protein: CASSPTSGRPYNEQFF.

The CDR3 bases are TGTGCCAGCAGCTTACCCGGGGGCTACGAGCAGTACTTC. Its protein is CASSLPGGYEQYF. The chain carries TRBV7-9 and TRBJ2-7; possibly TRBD2 for D (6 bases). Trimming left V 2 bases short and J 3 bases short, with 8 bases between. Germline assignment: CDR1 SEHNR and CDR2 FQNEAQ (reference sequence). This CDR3 has 13 residues.

This chain joins TRBV6-5 and TRBJ2-7; 8 positions agree with TRBD1. The CDR3 has 13 residues. CDR1 and CDR2 from the germline V gene are MNHEY and SVGAGI. Trimming removed 5 bases from V and 6 bases from J; junction bases left unmatched: 6. The CDR3, as DNA: TGTGCCAGCAGTCGTGGACAGGGCAGCGAGCAGTACGTC. This codes for CASSRGQGSEQYV.

This chain links TRBV10-3 with TRBJ1-2; 9 nucleotides align to TRBD1. Germline CDR1 ENHRY, CDR2 SYGVKD. The V segment lost 11 bases and the J segment 7 bases; nucleotides outside the gene matches: 11. This CDR3 has 13 amino acids. In nucleotides, the CDR3 is TGTGCCTTCTGGGACAGGGCTTCGGCTGGCTACACCTTC. This gives the protein CAFWDRASAGYTF.

As DNA, the CDR3 is TGTGCCAGCAGCTTAGTACCCGGGGAGAACACTGAAGCTTTCTTT. Its translation: CASSLVPGENTEAFF. The rearrangement joins TRBV7-2 to TRBJ1-1; D is unclear. V lost 1 base to trimming and J lost 1 base, with 10 bases between them. Germline CDR1 SGHTA, CDR2 FQGNSA. The CDR3 has 15 residues.

The chain uses TRBV27 and TRBJ1-2; TRBD1 matches 7 bases. Germline lookup yields CDR1 MNHEY and CDR2 SMNVEV (reference sequence). Trimming at V came to 4 bases and at J to 4 bases, leaving 3 bases not matched to a gene. The CDR3 is 13 amino acids. The CDR3 loop reads CASSSRQGYGYTF. As DNA, the CDR3 is TGTGCCAGCAGTTCAAGACAGGGCTATGGCTACACCTTC.

The chain joins TRBV5-1 to TRBJ2-2; a possible D gene is TRBD1 (7 bases). The V end lost 0 bases, the J end lost 5 bases, and 11 bases lay between the germline ends. This CDR3 is 15 amino acids long. Germline loops: CDR1 SGHRS, CDR2 YFSETQ. CDR3 nucleotide sequence: TGCGCCAGCAGCTTGGCCGGGGGACAGACCGGGGAGCTGTTTTTT. Protein product: CASSLAGGQTGELFF.

The V and J genes are TRBV2 and TRBJ2-1, with D possibly being TRBD1 (5 bases). Germline V gives CDR1 SNHLY, CDR2 FYNNEI. V was cut by 2 bases and J by 6 bases, with 14 bases left in between. The CDR3 extends over 15 amino acids. This CDR3 is CASSEMGLPTNEQFF. CDR3 DNA sequence: TGTGCCAGCAGTGAAATGGGGCTGCCTACCAATGAGCAGTTCTTC.

This clone has just one count. The chain combines TRBV3-1 (or the pseudogene TRBV3-2) with TRBJ2-2; D might be TRBD2 (7 bases). Trimming pared 4 bases from V and 6 bases from J, leaving 18 bases between. CDR1 is LGHDT, CDR2 YNNKEL, per germline (reference sequence). CDR3 size: 16 residues. The DNA of the CDR3 is TGTGCCAGCAGCCTACTAGGGGGAGGGTTCGCCGGGGAGCTGTTTTTT. It yields the protein CASSLLGGGFAGELFF.

This chain joins TRBV19 and TRBJ1-5; TRBD1 matches at 7 bases. Germline V gene sequence: CDR1 LNHDA, CDR2 SQIVND (reference sequence). CDR3 length: 13 residues. V shed 5 bases and J 10 bases; nucleotides not matched to a gene: 8. For the CDR3, the DNA is TGTGCCAGTAGTGACAGGGTGGGATCTCCCCAGCATTTT. This translates into CASSDRVGSPQHF. Using reference TRBV19 and TRBJ1-5 for the parts outside the CDR3, the full variable domain is DGGITQSPKYLFRKEGQNVTLSCEQNLNHDAMYWYRQDPGQGLRLIYYSQIVNDFQKGDIAEGYSVSREKKESFPLTVTSAQKNPTAFYLCASSDRVGSPQHFGDGTRLSIL.

The chain combines TRBV11-2 with TRBJ2-5; TRBD1 matches 9 bases. The germline V gene encodes CDR1 SGHAT and CDR2 FQNNGV. Trimming at V came to 2 bases and at J to 1 base, leaving 2 bases not matched to a gene. This CDR3 comprises 15 residues. The CDR3 protein is CASSLNRGRQETQYF. DNA of the CDR3: TGTGCCAGCAGCTTAAACAGGGGGCGCCAAGAGACCCAGTACTTC.

This clone was found a few times. The chain employs TRBV28 and TRBJ2-7, with 14 bases lining up with TRBD2. CDR1 MDHEN and CDR2 SYDVKM come from the germline V gene. This CDR3 region has 15 residues. The trim removed 6 bases at V and 7 bases at J, leaving 8 bases unmatched. Here the CDR3 DNA reads TGTGCCAGCAGGCGTGGACTAGCGGGGGGAAGAGAGCAGTACTTC. It translates to CASRRGLAGGREQYF.

V gene TRBV6-5 combines with J gene TRBJ1-5; no firm D call. The CDR3 contains 14 residues. Germline V gene lookup returns CDR1 MNHEY and CDR2 SVGAGI. V was trimmed by 5 bases and J by 5 bases, leaving 13 bases between them. The CDR3 protein is CASSPDSADQPQHF. CDR3 sequence (DNA): TGTGCCAGCAGTCCCGACTCCGCCGATCAGCCCCAGCATTTT.